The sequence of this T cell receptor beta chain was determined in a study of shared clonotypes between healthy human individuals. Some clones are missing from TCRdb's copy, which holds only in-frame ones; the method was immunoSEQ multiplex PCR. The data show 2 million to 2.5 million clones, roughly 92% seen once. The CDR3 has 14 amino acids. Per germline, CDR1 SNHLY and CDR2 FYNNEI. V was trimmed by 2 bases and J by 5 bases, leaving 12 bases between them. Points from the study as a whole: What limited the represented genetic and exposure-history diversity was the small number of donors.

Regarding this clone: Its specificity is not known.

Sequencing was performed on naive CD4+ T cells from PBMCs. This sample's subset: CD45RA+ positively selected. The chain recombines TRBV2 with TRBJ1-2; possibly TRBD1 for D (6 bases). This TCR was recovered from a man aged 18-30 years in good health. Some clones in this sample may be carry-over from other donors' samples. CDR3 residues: CASSERTAMYGYTF. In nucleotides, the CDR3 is TGTGCCAGCAGTGAAAGGACAGCAATGTATGGCTACACCTTC.